These T cell receptor beta chains were read from a single sample in a study of cytomegalovirus exposure and HLA in healthy donors. TCRdb's copy holds only in-frame clones and misses some; the assay was immunoSEQ multiplex PCR. The repertoire includes about 100,000 clones, 60% to 85% of them detected once, and about 7% sits in the top ten. Sequenced material: PBMCs. These receptors were taken from a man aged 50 to 60 in good health and CMV-seropositive. The CDR3 runs from the conserved cysteine through the conserved F or W. The order of the fields is D gene, J gene, V gene, clone size, CDR3 DNA, CDR3 protein. D genes are given only for firm matches. Clone size is stated in some rows and not others, as once, few, many or a class when expanded.

TRBD1	TRBJ1-6	TRBV2	-	TGTGCCAGCACGGGACAGGGCGATTCACCCCTCCACTTT	CASTGQGDSPLHF
TRBD2	TRBJ2-1	TRBV7-2	-	TGTGCCAGCAGCTCGGGGGGGCCCACCTACAATGAGCAGTTCTTC	CASSSGGPTYNEQFF
-	TRBJ1-2	TRBV27	-	TGTGCCAGCAACGCAGACGGACTTGGGATCTATGGCTACACCTTC	CASNADGLGIYGYTF
TRBD1	TRBJ2-7	TRBV7-6	-	TGTGCCAGCAGCCGACGCCCCGGGACAGGAGACCCTAACGAGCAGTACTTC	CASSRRPGTGDPNEQYF
-	TRBJ2-1	TRBV7-8	-	TGTGCCAGCAGCTTAAGTTTAACCAGGGGCGTCTCCTACAATGAGCAGTTCTTC	CASSLSLTRGVSYNEQFF
TRBD1	TRBJ2-7	TRBV28	-	TGTGCCAGCAGTTTAAGCAGGACAGGGGACTACGAGCAGTACTTC	CASSLSRTGDYEQYF
-	TRBJ1-2	TRBV2	few	TGTGCCAGCAGTGAAGGGGGGGGGAATAACTATGGCTACACCTTC	CASSEGGGNNYGYTF
TRBD1	TRBJ1-4	TRBV7-3	-	TGTGCCAGCAGTCCGTCAGGGGGCTCTAATGAAAAACTGTTTTTT	CASSPSGGSNEKLFF
TRBD2	TRBJ2-7	TRBV5-5	-	TGTGCCAGCAGCTTGGGACTAGCCGCCGTTTCGGGCGAGCAGTACTTC	CASSLGLAAVSGEQYF
-	TRBJ2-4	TRBV5-6	-	TGTGCCAGCAGCTTGACGGGGGCCAAAAACATTCAGTACTTC	CASSLTGAKNIQYF
TRBD1	TRBJ2-2	TRBV30	-	TGTGCCTGGGACAGGGGAAAAGACACCGGGGAGCTGTTTTTT	CAWDRGKDTGELFF
TRBD1	TRBJ2-7	TRBV27	-	TGTGCCAGCAGTTTTGGGGGACAGGGCGTCTCCTACGAGCAGTACTTC	CASSFGGQGVSYEQYF
TRBD1	TRBJ1-1	TRBV29-1	-	TGCAGCGTAGGACAGGGGCAGAACACTGAAGCTTTCTTT	CSVGQGQNTEAFF
TRBD2	TRBJ2-3	TRBV28	-	TGTGCCAGCAGTTCTAGCGGGGACACAGATACGCAGTATTTT	CASSSSGDTDTQYF
-	TRBJ1-6	TRBV27	-	TGTGCCAGCAGTTTATCGATTGGAGCACCCCTCCACTTT	CASSLSIGAPLHF
TRBD2	TRBJ2-3	TRBV7-2	-	TGTGCCAGCAGCTTAGGGACTAGCGGGGGGGCCACAGATACGCAGTATTTT	CASSLGTSGGATDTQYF
-	TRBJ2-7	TRBV2	-	TGTGCCAGCACTTCCCACGAGCAGTACTTC	CASTSHEQYF
TRBD2	TRBJ2-1	TRBV9	few	TGTGCCAGCAGCGTAGGAGAGGCGGGGGGGGCCTTTTTGCAGTTCTTC	CASSVGEAGGAFLQFF
-	TRBJ1-2	TRBV25-1	-	TGTGCCAGCAGTGAACTAGGGGCTGGCTACCCCTTC	CASSELGAGYPF
-	TRBJ2-7	TRBV25-1	-	TGTGCCAGTAGGGGGTACGAGCAGTACTTC	CASRGYEQYF
TRBD1	TRBJ2-7	TRBV9	-	TGTGCCAGCAGCAGGAGGACAGGGGACCACGAGCAGTACTTC	CASSRRTGDHEQYF
-	TRBJ1-1	TRBV7-2	-	TGTGCCAGCAGCTTAAGTTCCACAGGGAGGAACACTGAAGCTTTCTTT	CASSLSSTGRNTEAFF
-	TRBJ2-7	TRBV6-5	-	TGTGCCAGCAGTTATTCGGGCAGGGGCTCCTACGAGCAGTACTTC	CASSYSGRGSYEQYF
-	TRBJ1-4	TRBV6-1	-	TGTGCCAGCAAGGACGAGAGGAGCGGTGAAAAACTGTTTTTT	CASKDERSGEKLFF
-	TRBJ2-3	TRBV7-3	-	TGTGCCAGCAGCTTAGGCGGAGGGGCCTTCACAGATACGCAGTATTTT	CASSLGGGAFTDTQYF
TRBD1	TRBJ1-2	TRBV6-1	-	TGTGCCATGGGACAGGGTTCCTATGGCTACACCTTC	CAMGQGSYGYTF
-	TRBJ1-4	TRBV6-5	few	TGTGCCAGCAGTTACTCAACGGGTAATGAAAAACTGTTTTTT	CASSYSTGNEKLFF
-	TRBJ2-5	TRBV2	-	TGTGCCAGCAGTGATCGAGGGGGCCAAGAGACCCAGTACTTC	CASSDRGGQETQYF
TRBD2	TRBJ2-3	TRBV6-5	few	TGTGCCAGCAGTTACGCGGGGGGCACAGATACGCAGTATTTT	CASSYAGGTDTQYF
-	TRBJ2-4	TRBV6-5	-	TGTGCCAGCAGGGAGAGGTCGAACATTCAGTACTTC	CASRERSNIQYF
TRBD1	TRBJ1-6	TRBV9	-	TGTGCCAGCAGCGAGGATAGGAGGGACAGGGGCTTCGCCTATAATTCACCCCTCCACTTT	CASSEDRRDRGFAYNSPLHF
-	TRBJ2-3	TRBV9	few	TGTGCCAGCAGCCCCCGACCCGGGACAGATACGCAGTATTTT	CASSPRPGTDTQYF
-	TRBJ1-4	TRBV7-9	-	TGTGCCAGCAGCCCGACAGAGAATAATGAAAAACTGTTTTTT	CASSPTENNEKLFF
-	TRBJ2-1	TRBV30	-	TGTGCCTGGAATCTCGGCTACAGGAACAATGAGCAGTTCTTC	CAWNLGYRNNEQFF
-	TRBJ1-5	TRBV25-1	-	TGTGCCAGCAGTGAATCGACAGTTCTTGGTCAGCCCCAGCATTTT	CASSESTVLGQPQHF
-	TRBJ1-4	TRBV14	few	TGTGCCAGCAGCCCTCTCGGGGAAAAACTGTTTTTT	CASSPLGEKLFF